This passage covers 28 T cell receptor beta chains from one sample sequenced in a study of tumour-infiltrating T cells in Burkitt lymphoma. The protocol was immunoSEQ multiplex PCR, while the TCRdb copy is restricted to in-frame clones and leaves out a portion. The table records about 14,000 clones, 75% of them present only once. Material for sequencing was tumor tissue. The source of these receptors is a human donor with diffuse large B-cell lymphoma.

This chain uses TRBV6-5 with TRBJ2-2; D is uncertain. Germline V gene data show CDR1 as MNHEY and CDR2 as SVGAGI. The CDR3 is made up of 15 amino acids. V lost 6 bases and J 1 base, leaving 12 bases between the germline ends. The CDR3 sequence: CASRPTSGNTGELFF. The CDR3 nucleotides read TGTGCCAGCAGGCCCACGTCAGGGAACACCGGGGAGCTGTTTTTT.

This chain uses TRBV19 with TRBJ1-4; TRBD1 might be the D (5 bases). The CDR3 spans 18 residues. CDR1 is LNHDA and CDR2 is SQIVND in the germline V gene (reference sequence). Trimming pared 3 bases from V and 7 bases from J, leaving 24 bases between. CDR3 amino acids: CASSIDYRGYVGGEKLFF. The CDR3 DNA sequence: TGTGCCAGTAGTATTGATTATAGAGGCTACGTGGGGGGTGAAAAACTGTTTTTT.

The chain couples TRBV19 to TRBJ2-2; 10 positions match TRBD1. Germline V gene data show CDR1 as LNHDA and CDR2 as SQIVND (reference sequence). V gave up 5 bases and J gave up 0 bases; unmatched junction bases: 3. The CDR3 runs 16 residues. In DNA, the CDR3 is TGTGCCAGTAGTTCCGGGACAGGGGCGAACACCGGGGAGCTGTTTTTT. This codes for CASSSGTGANTGELFF.

The J gene is TRBJ1-2, the V gene TRBV18; D is uncertain. Germline V CDR1 and CDR2: KGHSH, LQKENI. Trimming took off 5 bases at V and 5 bases at J, with 24 bases between the two ends. The CDR3 length is 17 residues. The CDR3, as DNA: TGTGCCAGCTCAACGGCGATAATGGACCTCCTTGGGTATGGCTACACCTTC. Translating gives CASSTAIMDLLGYGYTF.

The V gene is TRBV7-6, the J gene TRBJ1-5; 7 bases fit TRBD1. The CDR3 contains 16 residues. Per the germline V gene, CDR1 is SGHVS and CDR2 is FNYEAQ. Unmatched junction bases numbered 4, after V lost 2 bases and J lost 0 bases. In DNA form, the CDR3 reads TGTGCCAGCAGCTTACAGGGGGGGAATAGCAATCAGCCCCAGCATTTT. It codes for CASSLQGGNSNQPQHF.

This clone was detected only a few times. V usage is TRBV7-9 and J usage is TRBJ2-1, with D possibly TRBD2 on 5 matching bases. Trimming shortened V by 5 bases and J by 11 bases, and 10 bases separated the two germline ends. Germline-derived CDR1 and CDR2 are SEHNR and FQNEAQ (reference sequence). This CDR3 is 11 amino acids long. The chain's CDR3 is CASSQDSKQFF. The CDR3 region has the DNA TGTGCCAGCAGCCAGGACTCAAAGCAGTTCTTC. Full variable domain (outside the CDR3, taken from reference TRBV7-9 and TRBJ2-1): DTGVSQNPRHKITKRGQNVTFRCDPISEHNRLYWYRQTLGQGPEFLTYFQNEAQLEKSRLLSDRFSAERPKGSFSTLEIQRTEQGDSAMYLCASSQDSKQFFGPGTRLTVL.

The DNA for the CDR3 is TGTGCCAGCAGTGAAGCCTACGAGCAGTACTTC. Translating it yields CASSEAYEQYF. The chain has TRBV2 and TRBJ2-7; D gene ambiguous. CDR1 is SNHLY, CDR2 FYNNEI, per germline. This CDR3 contains 11 residues. V was trimmed by 0 bases and J by 3 bases, leaving 0 bases between them.

V gene TRBV5-1 combines with J gene TRBJ2-7; D gene uncertain. V lost 0 bases, J lost 3 bases, and 7 bases lay in between. The CDR3 consists of 13 residues. Germline CDR1 and CDR2: SGHRS and YFSETQ. CDR3 in DNA: TGCGCCAGCAGCTTGGCCTACGGCTACGAGCAGTACGTC. Translating gives CASSLAYGYEQYV.

The CDR3 loop reads CASSRWPGVDTQYF. DNA of the CDR3: TGTGCCAGCAGCCGATGGCCTGGGGTAGATACGCAGTATTTT. The chain links TRBV7-9 to TRBJ2-3, with no clear D. With 5 bases removed from V and 5 bases from J, the gap between germline ends came to 14 bases. This CDR3 spans 14 amino acids. Germline CDR1 reads SEHNR; CDR2 reads FQNEAQ (reference sequence).

The genes are TRBV6-1 and TRBJ1-5; tentative D call: TRBD1 (6 bases). The V and J ends lost 0 bases and 6 bases respectively, with 15 bases between them. The CDR3 totals 16 residues. Germline-derived CDR1 and CDR2 are MNHNS and SASEGT. CDR3 in DNA: TGTGCCAGCAGTGAAGCCAATTATAACAGGGTTCAGCCCCAGCATTTT. This encodes CASSEANYNRVQPQHF.

This clone was seen only a few times. V usage is TRBV9 and J usage is TRBJ1-1, with D possibly TRBD1 on 5 matching bases. The germline V gene has CDR1 SGDLS and CDR2 YYNGEE. This CDR3 is 13 amino acids long. V lost 0 bases and J 7 bases, leaving 10 bases between the germline ends. This CDR3 reads CASSVGGANEAFF. The CDR3 DNA is TGTGCCAGCAGCGTAGGAGGGGCTAATGAAGCTTTCTTT.

The V call is TRBV2, the J call TRBJ1-1; D gene unclear. Germline CDR1 and CDR2: SNHLY and FYNNEI. CDR3 size: 11 residues. V was shortened by 7 bases and J by 8 bases, with 11 bases between the two germline ends. As DNA, the CDR3 is TGTGCCAGCACAGACTGGGAGGAAGCTTTCTTT. This gives the protein CASTDWEEAFF.

The V and J genes are TRBV28 and TRBJ1-3, with 9 bases fitting TRBD1. Germline-derived CDR1 and CDR2 are MDHEN and SYDVKM. The V gene end was trimmed by 6 bases and the J gene end by 2 bases; junction bases not matched to a gene: 5. This CDR3 comprises 15 residues. Written as DNA, the CDR3 is TGTGCCAGCAGCGATCGACAGGGGGCTGGAAACACCATATATTTT. Translation: CASSDRQGAGNTIYF.

The chain couples TRBV5-1 to TRBJ1-5; D is ambiguous. With 0 bases removed from V and 3 bases from J, the gap between germline ends came to 7 bases. There are 14 residues in the CDR3. Germline CDR1 is SGHRS and CDR2 is YFSETQ. The CDR3 DNA follows: TGCGCCAGCAGCTTGGAGGGCGTCAATCAGCCCCAGCATTTT. This encodes CASSLEGVNQPQHF.

This clone was picked up one time. The chain employs TRBV6-5 and TRBJ2-7; 13 nucleotides match TRBD2. From germline, CDR1 is MNHEY and CDR2 SVGAGI. The V segment lost 4 bases and the J segment 4 bases; nucleotides outside the gene matches: 4. This CDR3 spans 15 amino acids. The CDR3 protein is CASSFGLAGAYEQYF. The CDR3 nucleotides read TGTGCCAGCAGTTTCGGACTAGCGGGAGCTTACGAGCAGTACTTC.

This chain links TRBV7-8 with TRBJ1-1; D gene unclear. This CDR3 has 13 amino acids. Germline V CDR1 and CDR2: SGHVS, FQNEAQ. V was clipped by 5 bases and J by 3 bases, with 10 bases between them. The CDR3 region is CASSPGWYTEAFF. The CDR3 DNA follows: TGTGCCAGCAGCCCCGGGTGGTACACTGAAGCTTTCTTT. Drawing the rest from reference TRBV7-8 and TRBJ1-1, the complete variable domain is GAGVSQSPRYKVAKRGQDVALRCDPISGHVSLFWYQQALGQGPEFLTYFQNEAQLDKSGLPSDRFFAERPEGSVSTLKIQRTQQEDSAVYLCASSPGWYTEAFFGQGTRLTVV.

The sample holds one count of this clone. The chain uses TRBV5-8 and TRBJ2-7; 12 bases are a match to TRBD2. This CDR3 comprises 16 residues. The J segment lost 3 bases and the V segment lost 0 bases, leaving 4 bases of the junction unmatched. Germline V lookup: CDR1 SGHTS, CDR2 YDEGEE. The chain's CDR3 is CASSLGLAGVFYEQYF. The CDR3 DNA sequence: TGTGCCAGCAGCTTGGGACTAGCGGGAGTCTTCTACGAGCAGTACTTC.

The rearrangement uses TRBV15 and TRBJ1-4, with a tentative D call TRBD1 (6 bases). The V and J ends lost 0 bases and 8 bases respectively, with 16 bases between them. There are 16 residues in the CDR3. From germline, CDR1 is LNHNV and CDR2 YYDKDF (reference sequence). CDR3 nucleotides: TGTGCCACCAGCAGAGAATGGGCAGGGGAAGGCGAAAAACTGTTTTTT. It translates to CATSREWAGEGEKLFF.

The CDR3 coding sequence is TGTGCCAGCACGCAGGGACTAGCGGAAAACACCGGGGAGCTGTTTTTT. The encoded protein is CASTQGLAENTGELFF. The gene calls are TRBV18 and TRBJ2-2, with 11 bases that match TRBD2. Germline lookup yields CDR1 KGHSH and CDR2 LQKENI. The V gene end was trimmed by 8 bases and the J gene end by 2 bases; junction bases not matched to a gene: 7. The CDR3 runs to 16 residues.

Of note for this clone: The junction differs from germline at one of its ends, possibly a read error. The V gene is TRBV2, the J gene TRBJ1-2; D unresolved. This CDR3 spans 15 amino acids. CDR1 SNHLY and CDR2 FYNNEI come from the germline V gene. The CDR3 loop is CASSEGGRINYGYTF. The CDR3 nucleotides read TGTGCCAGCAGCGAAGGAGGCAGAATTAACTATGGCTACACCTTC.

V usage is TRBV9 and J usage is TRBJ2-1; possibly TRBD2 for D (6 bases). The V and J ends lost 6 bases and 1 base respectively, with 11 bases between them. The CDR3 totals 14 residues. The germline V gene encodes CDR1 SGDLS and CDR2 YYNGEE. CDR3 protein: CASNTGTSYNEQFF. The CDR3 DNA reads TGTGCCAGCAACACCGGGACTTCCTACAATGAGCAGTTCTTC.

The chain employs TRBV6-6 and TRBJ2-5; D unclear. Trimming shortened V by 2 bases and J by 5 bases, and 12 bases separated the two germline ends. The CDR3 is 14 amino acids. Germline CDR1 MNHNY, CDR2 SVGAGI (reference sequence). CDR3 coding DNA: TGTGCCAGCAGTTACGCCAGGCTGGGCGAGACCCAGTACTTC. Protein: CASSYARLGETQYF.

J is TRBJ1-4 and V is TRBV15, with D possibly matching TRBD1 (6 bases). The germline V gene encodes CDR1 LNHNV and CDR2 YYDKDF (reference sequence). The length of the CDR3 is 15 residues. Trimming took 5 bases from V and 4 from J, leaving 14 bases between them. This CDR3 reads CATSAYRESNEKLFF. In nucleotides, the CDR3 is TGTGCCACCAGCGCCTACAGGGAGAGTAATGAAAAACTGTTTTTT. Filled out from reference TRBV15 and TRBJ1-4, the complete variable domain reads DAMVIQNPRYQVTQFGKPVTLSCSQTLNHNVMYWYQQKSSQAPKLLFHYYDKDFNNEADTPDNFQSRRPNTSFCFLDIRSPGLGDTAMYLCATSAYRESNEKLFFGSGTQLSVL.

The chain employs TRBV4-1 and TRBJ2-3; 7 positions match TRBD2. Unmatched junction bases numbered 3, after V lost 4 bases and J lost 2 bases. The CDR3 totals 14 residues. In germline, CDR1 is MGHRA, CDR2 YSYEKL. The chain's CDR3 is CASSPSGYTDTQYF. For the CDR3, the DNA is TGCGCCAGCAGCCCTAGCGGTTACACAGATACGCAGTATTTT.

This chain links TRBV18 with TRBJ2-7, with D perhaps matching TRBD1 (6 bases). The V gene's germline CDR1 is KGHSH and CDR2 LQKENI. Trimming pared 2 bases from V and 2 bases from J, leaving 16 bases between. CDR3 length: 16 residues. Here the CDR3 reads CASSPGNRVRPYEQYV. DNA for the CDR3: TGTGCCAGCTCACCAGGGAACAGGGTACGACCCTACGAGCAGTACGTC.

In this sample, this clone turned up a few times. V and J are TRBV2 and TRBJ2-1, with unresolved D. The length of the CDR3 is 15 residues. The V gene's germline CDR1 is SNHLY and CDR2 FYNNEI. Trimming pared 2 bases from V and 2 bases from J, leaving 10 bases between. The CDR3 nucleotides read TGTGCCAGCAGTGAAAGTGTGCGAGCCTACAATGAGCAGTTCTTC. The encoded protein is CASSESVRAYNEQFF. The entire variable domain, with the rest obtained from reference TRBV2 and TRBJ2-1, is as follows: EPEVTQTPSHQVTQMGQEVILRCVPISNHLYFYWYRQILGQKVEFLVSFYNNEISEKSEIFDDQFSVERPDGSNFTLKIRSTKLEDSAMYFCASSESVRAYNEQFFGPGTRLTVL.

The chain carries TRBV9 and TRBJ1-2; a weak D match, TRBD1 (5 bases). The germline CDR1 and CDR2 sequences are SGDLS and YYNGEE. The CDR3 is made up of 15 amino acids. Trimming took off 3 bases at V and 0 bases at J, with 12 bases between the two ends. The CDR3 region has the DNA TGTGCCAGCAGCGCCGGACACAAAGCTAACTATGGCTACACCTTC. Its protein product is CASSAGHKANYGYTF.

The rearrangement joins TRBV27 to TRBJ1-2; no firm D call. Per germline, CDR1 MNHEY and CDR2 SMNVEV (reference sequence). The CDR3 is made up of 12 amino acids. V lost 6 bases and J 8 bases, leaving 13 bases between the germline ends. This CDR3 reads CASRTISGGYTF. The CDR3, as DNA: TGTGCCAGCAGGACTATTTCGGGGGGCTACACCTTC.